This TCR beta chain appears in the sequencing data of a study of OX40 agonist ivuxolimab in advanced cancers. This clone was detected a few times. Sequencing was performed with immunoSEQ multiplex PCR; in TCRdb, only in-frame clones are kept and a portion is missing. The sample has around 77,000 clones, 85% seen once; the top ten hold less than 0.75%. Trimming removed 6 bases at V and 5 bases at J, with 16 bases between. There are 14 residues in the CDR3. Germline lookup yields CDR1 MNHNY and CDR2 SVGAGI (reference sequence). The sequence came from an adult with an advanced solid tumor such as melanoma, head and neck, liver or kidney cancer. The starting material was CD4+ or CD8+ T cells sorted from blood, obtained in a trial of the OX40 agonist ivuxolimab. This chain joins TRBV6-6 and TRBJ1-2, with D unresolved. The CDR3, as DNA: TGTGCCAGCAGCCGGAGATACGGGCAGTATGGCTACACCTTC. Translating gives CASSRRYGQYGYTF.